This paragraph reports one T cell receptor (beta chain). Its cognate antigen is unknown. This entry belongs to a study of lymphopenia after photon versus proton radiotherapy. General study points: Oligoclonal CD8+ Temra expansion after nadir drove photon patients' diversity drop.

Sequencing used immunoSEQ multiplex PCR; TCRdb keeps in-frame clones, though not all of them. The table has 150,000 or so clones, about 88% seen once. The sequence came from a man aged 45-65 years with gastric cancer. The source was peripheral blood, collected from a patient treated with photon-based radiotherapy.

Here the CDR3 DNA reads TGTGCCAGCAGCCCTTCGGGACTAGCGGTAAACACCGGGGAGCTGTTTTTT. Translated: CASSPSGLAVNTGELFF. This rearrangement joins TRBV11-3 to TRBJ2-2, with TRBD2 matching 11 bases. Unmatched junction bases numbered 7, after V lost 5 bases and J lost 2 bases. The V gene's germline CDR1 is SGHNT and CDR2 YENEEA. This CDR3 has 17 amino acids.